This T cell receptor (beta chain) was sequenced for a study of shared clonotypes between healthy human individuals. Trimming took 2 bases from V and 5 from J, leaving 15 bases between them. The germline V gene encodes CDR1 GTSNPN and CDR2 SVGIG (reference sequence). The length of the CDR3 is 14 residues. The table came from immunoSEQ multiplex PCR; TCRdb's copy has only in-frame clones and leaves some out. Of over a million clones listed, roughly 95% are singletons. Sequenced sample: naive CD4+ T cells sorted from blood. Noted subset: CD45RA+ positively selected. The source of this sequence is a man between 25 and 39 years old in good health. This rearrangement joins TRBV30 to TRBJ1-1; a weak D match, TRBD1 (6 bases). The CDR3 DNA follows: TGTGCCTGGAGTTGGTCTGGGGGGCAAACTGAAGCTTTCTTT. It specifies CAWSWSGGQTEAFF.